The present T cell receptor (beta chain) was sequenced within a study of tumor-infiltrating lymphocytes in primary liver carcinoma. TCR beta cDNA was reverse-transcribed from about 500 ng of total RNA. The reaction used a constant-region primer and ProtoScript II reverse transcriptase. Library construction for TCR beta comprised three nested multiplex PCR rounds performed with slightly modified ARM-PCR. Amplification in the first two PCR rounds was performed using TRBV1-TRBV30 forward primers and a C-beta reverse primer for 10 cycles each. TCRdb passed the multiplex PCR reads through MiXCR, listing each CDR3 protein once. Of about 48,000 distinct CDR3 sequences in the sample, about three quarters were seen once. Each 20-30 mg portion of unsorted bulk tissue served as the source for co-extraction of RNA and DNA. At least ten counts were recorded for this clonotype. After removal of 5 bases from V and 0 bases from J, the junction contained 22 bases not matched to a gene. This CDR3 has 21 residues. Germline V lookup: CDR1 SGHDT, CDR2 YYEEEE.

The sample comprised liver tumor tissue from sampling region 3. Described subset: tumor region T3, left-lateral pole. The chain combines TRBV5-6 with TRBJ2-4, with 8 positions matching TRBD2. The receptor was derived from a man aged 35-49 years with primary liver carcinoma and hepatitis B virus infection. The CDR3 reads CASRPGRVVTGGELAKNIQYF. Written as DNA, the CDR3 is TGTGCCAGCAGACCTGGACGGGTTGTCACGGGAGGGGAGCTAGCCAAAAACATTCAGTACTTC.